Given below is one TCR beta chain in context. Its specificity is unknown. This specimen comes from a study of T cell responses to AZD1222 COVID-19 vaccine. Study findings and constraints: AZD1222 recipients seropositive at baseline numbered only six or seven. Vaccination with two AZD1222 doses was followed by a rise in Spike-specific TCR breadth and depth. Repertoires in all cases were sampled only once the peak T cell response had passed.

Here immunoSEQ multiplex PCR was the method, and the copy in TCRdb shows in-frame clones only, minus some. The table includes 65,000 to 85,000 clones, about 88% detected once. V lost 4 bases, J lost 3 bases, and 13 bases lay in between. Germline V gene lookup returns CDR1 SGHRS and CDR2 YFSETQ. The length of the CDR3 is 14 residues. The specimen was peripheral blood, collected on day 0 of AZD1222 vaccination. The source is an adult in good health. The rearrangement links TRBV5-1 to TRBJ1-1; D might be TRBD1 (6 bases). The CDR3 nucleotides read TGCGCCAGCAGCCCGATGGGGGCCCACACTGAAGCTTTCTTT. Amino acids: CASSPMGAHTEAFF.